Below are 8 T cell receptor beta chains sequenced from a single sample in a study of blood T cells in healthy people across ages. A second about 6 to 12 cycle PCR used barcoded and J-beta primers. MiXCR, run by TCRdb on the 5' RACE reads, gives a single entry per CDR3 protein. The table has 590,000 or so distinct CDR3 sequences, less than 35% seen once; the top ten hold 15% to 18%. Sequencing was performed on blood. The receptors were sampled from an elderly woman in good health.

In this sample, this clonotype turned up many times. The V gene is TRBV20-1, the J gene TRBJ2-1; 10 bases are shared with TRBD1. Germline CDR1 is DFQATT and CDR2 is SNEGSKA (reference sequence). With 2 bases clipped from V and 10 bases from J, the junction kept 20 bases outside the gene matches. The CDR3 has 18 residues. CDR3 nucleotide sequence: TGCAGTGCTAGACACCGGGACAGGGGACCAAGCCTTAGCCGGGAGCAGTTCTTC. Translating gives CSARHRDRGPSLSREQFF.

The CDR3 here is CSAWTGASSPLHF. In nucleotides, the CDR3 is TGCAGTGCGTGGACAGGGGCCAGCTCACCCCTCCACTTT. J is TRBJ1-6 and V is TRBV20-1; 9 bases are shared with TRBD1. CDR3 length equals 13 residues. Germline values: CDR1 DFQATT, CDR2 SNEGSKA (reference sequence). V gave up 6 bases and J gave up 10 bases; unmatched junction bases: 7.

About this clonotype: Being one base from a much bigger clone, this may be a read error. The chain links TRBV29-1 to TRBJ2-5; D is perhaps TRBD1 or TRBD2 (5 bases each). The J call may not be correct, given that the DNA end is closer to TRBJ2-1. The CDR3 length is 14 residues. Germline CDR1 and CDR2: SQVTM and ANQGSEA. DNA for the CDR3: TGCAGCGTTGAAGAGTGGGGGATCCAAGAGACCCAGTTCTTC. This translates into CSVEEWGIQETQFF.

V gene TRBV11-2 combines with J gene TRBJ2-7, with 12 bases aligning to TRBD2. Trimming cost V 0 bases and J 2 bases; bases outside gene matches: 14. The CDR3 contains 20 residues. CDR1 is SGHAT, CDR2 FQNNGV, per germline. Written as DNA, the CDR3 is TGTGCCAGCAGCTTAGATCTCGGACTAGCGGGGACAGGGTGGACCTACGAGCAGTACTTC. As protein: CASSLDLGLAGTGWTYEQYF. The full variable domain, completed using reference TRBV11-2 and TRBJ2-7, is EAGVAQSPRYKIIEKRQSVAFWCNPISGHATLYWYQQILGQGPKLLIQFQNNGVVDDSQLPKDRFSAERLKGVDSTLKIQPAKLEDSAVYLCASSLDLGLAGTGWTYEQYFGPGTRLTVT.

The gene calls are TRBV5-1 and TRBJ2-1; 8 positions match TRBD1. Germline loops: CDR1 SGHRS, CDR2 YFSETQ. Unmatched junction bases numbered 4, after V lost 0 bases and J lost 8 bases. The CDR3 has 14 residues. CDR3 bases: TGCGCCAGCAGCTTGGGACAGGGGATGGATGAGCAGTTCTTC. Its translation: CASSLGQGMDEQFF.

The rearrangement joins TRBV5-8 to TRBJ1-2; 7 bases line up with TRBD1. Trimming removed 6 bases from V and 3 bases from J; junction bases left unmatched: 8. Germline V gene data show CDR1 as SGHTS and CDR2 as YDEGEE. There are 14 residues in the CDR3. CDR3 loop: CASNTDRAHYGYTF. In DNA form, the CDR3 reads TGTGCCAGCAACACAGACAGGGCTCACTATGGCTACACCTTC.

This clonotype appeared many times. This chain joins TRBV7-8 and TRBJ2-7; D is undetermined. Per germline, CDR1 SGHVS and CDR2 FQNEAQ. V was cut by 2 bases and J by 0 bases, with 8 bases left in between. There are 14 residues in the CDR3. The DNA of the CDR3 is TGTGCCAGCAGCTTACCGGCTACCTCCTACGAGCAGTACTTC. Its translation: CASSLPATSYEQYF.

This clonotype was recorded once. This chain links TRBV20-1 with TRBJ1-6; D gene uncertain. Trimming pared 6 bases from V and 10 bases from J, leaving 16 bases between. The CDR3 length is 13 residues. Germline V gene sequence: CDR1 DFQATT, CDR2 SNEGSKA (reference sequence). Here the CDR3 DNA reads TGCAGTGCAGCACAAGGCCAGAGGTCACCCCTCCACTTT. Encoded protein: CSAAQGQRSPLHF.